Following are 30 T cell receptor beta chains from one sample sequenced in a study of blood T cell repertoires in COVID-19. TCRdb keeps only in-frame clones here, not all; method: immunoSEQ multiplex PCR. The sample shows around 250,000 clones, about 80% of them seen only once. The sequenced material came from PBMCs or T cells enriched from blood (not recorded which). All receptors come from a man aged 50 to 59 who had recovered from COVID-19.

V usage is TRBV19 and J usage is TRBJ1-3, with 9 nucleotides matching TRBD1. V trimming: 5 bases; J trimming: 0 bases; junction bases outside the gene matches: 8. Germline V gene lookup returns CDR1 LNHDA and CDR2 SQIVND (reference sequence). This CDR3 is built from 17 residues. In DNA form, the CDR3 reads TGTGCCAGTAGTCCCCGGACAGGGGAAATCTCTGGAAACACCATATATTTT. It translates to CASSPRTGEISGNTIYF. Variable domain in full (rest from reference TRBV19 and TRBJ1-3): DGGITQSPKYLFRKEGQNVTLSCEQNLNHDAMYWYRQDPGQGLRLIYYSQIVNDFQKGDIAEGYSVSREKKESFPLTVTSAQKNPTAFYLCASSPRTGEISGNTIYFGEGSWLTVV.

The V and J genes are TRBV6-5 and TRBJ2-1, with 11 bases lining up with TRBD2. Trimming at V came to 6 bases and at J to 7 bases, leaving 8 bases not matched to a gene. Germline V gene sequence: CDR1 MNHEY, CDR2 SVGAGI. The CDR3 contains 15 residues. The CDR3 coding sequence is TGTGCCAGCAGGTCCGGGACTAGCGGAGGTAATGAGCAGTTCTTC. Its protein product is CASRSGTSGGNEQFF.

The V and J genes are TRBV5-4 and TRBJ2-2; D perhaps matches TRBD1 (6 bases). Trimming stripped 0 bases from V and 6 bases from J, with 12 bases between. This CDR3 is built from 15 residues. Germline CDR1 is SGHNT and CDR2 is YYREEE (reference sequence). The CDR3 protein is CASSLDRVYAGELFF. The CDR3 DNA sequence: TGTGCCAGCAGCTTGGACAGGGTGTATGCCGGGGAGCTGTTTTTT.

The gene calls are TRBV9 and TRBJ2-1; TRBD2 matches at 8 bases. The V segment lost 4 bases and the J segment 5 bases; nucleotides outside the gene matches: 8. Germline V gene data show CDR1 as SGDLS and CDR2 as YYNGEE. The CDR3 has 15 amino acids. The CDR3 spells CASSTEVAGNNEQFF. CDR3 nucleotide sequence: TGTGCCAGCAGCACGGAGGTAGCGGGGAACAATGAGCAGTTCTTC.

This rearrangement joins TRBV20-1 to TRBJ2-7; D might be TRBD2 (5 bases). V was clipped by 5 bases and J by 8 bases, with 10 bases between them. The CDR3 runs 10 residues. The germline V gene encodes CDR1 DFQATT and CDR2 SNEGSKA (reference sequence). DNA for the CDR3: TGCAGTGCTCAGGAGGAACAGCAGTACTTC. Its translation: CSAQEEQQYF.

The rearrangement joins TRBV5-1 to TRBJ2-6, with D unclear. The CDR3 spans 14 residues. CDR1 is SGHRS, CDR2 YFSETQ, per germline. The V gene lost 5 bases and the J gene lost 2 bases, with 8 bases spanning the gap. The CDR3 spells CASSSSAGANVLTF. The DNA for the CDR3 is TGCGCCAGCAGTAGTTCGGCTGGGGCCAACGTCCTGACTTTC.

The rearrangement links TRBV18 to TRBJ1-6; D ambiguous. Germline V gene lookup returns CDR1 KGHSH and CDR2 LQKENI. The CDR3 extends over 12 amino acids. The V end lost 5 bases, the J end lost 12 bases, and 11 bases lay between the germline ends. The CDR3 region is CASSDTSRPLHF. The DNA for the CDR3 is TGTGCCAGCTCAGATACGTCGCGACCCCTCCACTTT.

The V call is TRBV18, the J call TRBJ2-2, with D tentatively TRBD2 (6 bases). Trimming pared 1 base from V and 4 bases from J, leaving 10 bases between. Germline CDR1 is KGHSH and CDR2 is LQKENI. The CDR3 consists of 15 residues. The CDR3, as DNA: TGTGCCAGCTCACCACAGGAGGGGAGCACCGGGGAGCTGTTTTTT. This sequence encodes CASSPQEGSTGELFF.

The CDR3 region is CASSLVRTPGGETQYF. The CDR3 DNA is TGTGCCAGCAGCTTAGTAAGGACACCCGGGGGGGAGACCCAGTACTTC. V gene TRBV7-2 combines with J gene TRBJ2-5, with 7 bases aligning to TRBD2. Germline V gene lookup returns CDR1 SGHTA and CDR2 FQGNSA. Trimming removed 1 base from V and 5 bases from J; junction bases left unmatched: 10. This CDR3 is built from 16 residues.

The CDR3 is CATSDFPGSPPYEQYF. DNA of the CDR3: TGTGCCACCAGTGATTTCCCCGGGAGTCCCCCCTACGAGCAGTACTTC. V is TRBV24-1 and J is TRBJ2-7; D is perhaps TRBD2 (6 bases). V lost 1 base and J 2 bases, leaving 14 bases between the germline ends. This CDR3 is 16 amino acids long. CDR1 and CDR2 (germline): KGHDR, SFDVKD.

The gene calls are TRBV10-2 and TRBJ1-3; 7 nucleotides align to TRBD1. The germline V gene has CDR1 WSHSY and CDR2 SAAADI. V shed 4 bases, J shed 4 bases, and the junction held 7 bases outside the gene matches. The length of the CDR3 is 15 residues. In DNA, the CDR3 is TGCGCCAGCAGTGTTAGGGGGCTTAGAGGAAACACCATATATTTT. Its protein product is CASSVRGLRGNTIYF.

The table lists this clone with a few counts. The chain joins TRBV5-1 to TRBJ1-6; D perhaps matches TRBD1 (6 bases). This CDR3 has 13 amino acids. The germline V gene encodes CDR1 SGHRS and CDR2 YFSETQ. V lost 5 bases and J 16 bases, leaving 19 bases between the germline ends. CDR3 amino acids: CASRVDPKGELHF. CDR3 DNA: TGCGCCAGCAGAGTGGACCCCAAGGGGGAACTCCACTTT.

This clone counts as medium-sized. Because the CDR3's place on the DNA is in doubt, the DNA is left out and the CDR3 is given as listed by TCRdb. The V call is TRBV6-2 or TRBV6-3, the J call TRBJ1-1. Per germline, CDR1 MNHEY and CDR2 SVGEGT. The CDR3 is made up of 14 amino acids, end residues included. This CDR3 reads CASSSSFEGTEAFF.

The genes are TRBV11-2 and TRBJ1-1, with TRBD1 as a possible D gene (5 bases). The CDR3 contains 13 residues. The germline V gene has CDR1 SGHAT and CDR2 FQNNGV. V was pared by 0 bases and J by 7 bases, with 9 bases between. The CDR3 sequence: CASSLERGLEAFF. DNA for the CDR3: TGTGCCAGCAGCTTAGAGCGGGGACTTGAAGCTTTCTTT.

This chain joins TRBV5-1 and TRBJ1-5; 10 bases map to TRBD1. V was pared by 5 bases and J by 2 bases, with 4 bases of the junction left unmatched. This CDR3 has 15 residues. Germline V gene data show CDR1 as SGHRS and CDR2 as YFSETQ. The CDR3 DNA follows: TGCGCCAGCAGTTCCGGGACAGGGGGCAATCAGCCCCAGCATTTT. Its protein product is CASSSGTGGNQPQHF.

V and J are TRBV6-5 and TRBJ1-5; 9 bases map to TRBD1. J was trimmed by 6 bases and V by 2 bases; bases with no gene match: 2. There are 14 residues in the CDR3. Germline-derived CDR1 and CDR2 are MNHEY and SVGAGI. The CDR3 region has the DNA TGTGCCAGCAGTTACCTGACAGGGGGTCAGCCCCAGCATTTT. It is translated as CASSYLTGGQPQHF.

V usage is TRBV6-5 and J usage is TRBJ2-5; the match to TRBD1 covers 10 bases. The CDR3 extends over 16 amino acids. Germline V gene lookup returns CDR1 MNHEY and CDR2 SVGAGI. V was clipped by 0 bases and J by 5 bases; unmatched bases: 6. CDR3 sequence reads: CASSYSQTGGRETQYF. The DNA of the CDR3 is TGTGCCAGCAGTTACTCCCAGACAGGGGGCCGGGAGACCCAGTACTTC.

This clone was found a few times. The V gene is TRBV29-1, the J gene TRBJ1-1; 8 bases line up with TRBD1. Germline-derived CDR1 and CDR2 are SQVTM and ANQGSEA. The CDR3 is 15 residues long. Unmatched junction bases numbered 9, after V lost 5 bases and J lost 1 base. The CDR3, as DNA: TGCAGCGTTCCTGGTACTGGACAGGGGAACACTGAAGCTTTCTTT. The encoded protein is CSVPGTGQGNTEAFF. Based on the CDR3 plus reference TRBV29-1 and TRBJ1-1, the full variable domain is SAVISQKPSRDICQRGTSLTIQCQVDSQVTMMFWYRQQPGQSLTLIATANQGSEATYESGFVIDKFPISRPNLTFSTLTVSNMSPEDSSIYLCSVPGTGQGNTEAFFGQGTRLTVV.

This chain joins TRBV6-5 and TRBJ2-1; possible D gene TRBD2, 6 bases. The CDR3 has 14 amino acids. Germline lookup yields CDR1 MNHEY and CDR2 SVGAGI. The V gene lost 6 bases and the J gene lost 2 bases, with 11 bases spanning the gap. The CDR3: CASRGLAAYNEQFF. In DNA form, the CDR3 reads TGTGCCAGCAGGGGACTGGCGGCCTACAATGAGCAGTTCTTC.

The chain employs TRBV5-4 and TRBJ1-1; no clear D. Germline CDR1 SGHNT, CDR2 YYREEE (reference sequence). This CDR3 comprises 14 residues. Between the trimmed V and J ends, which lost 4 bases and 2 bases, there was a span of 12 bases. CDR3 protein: CASSRELINTEAFF. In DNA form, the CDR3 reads TGTGCCAGCAGCCGAGAGTTGATAAACACTGAAGCTTTCTTT.

CDR3 nucleotide sequence: TGTGCCAGCAGTGTTCGGGTGGGGGCCCACTATGGCTACACCTTC. This encodes CASSVRVGAHYGYTF. The chain recombines TRBV25-1 with TRBJ1-2; tentatively, D is TRBD1 (6 bases). CDR1 and CDR2 from the germline V gene are MGHDK and SYGVNS. V lost 4 bases and J lost 3, with 15 bases in between. CDR3 size: 15 residues.

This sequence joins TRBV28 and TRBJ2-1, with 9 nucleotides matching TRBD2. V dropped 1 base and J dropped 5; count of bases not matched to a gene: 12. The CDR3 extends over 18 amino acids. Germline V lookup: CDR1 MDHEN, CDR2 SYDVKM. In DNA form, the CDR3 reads TGTGCCAGCAGTTTATCCCGGGGTAGCGGGAGTATTCACAATGAGCAGTTCTTC. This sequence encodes CASSLSRGSGSIHNEQFF.

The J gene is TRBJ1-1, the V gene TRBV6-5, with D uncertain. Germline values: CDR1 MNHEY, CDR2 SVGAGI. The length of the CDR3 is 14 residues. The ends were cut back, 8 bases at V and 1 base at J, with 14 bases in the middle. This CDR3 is CASSTARGNTEAFF. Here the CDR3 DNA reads TGTGCCAGCTCAACCGCACGGGGGAACACTGAAGCTTTCTTT.

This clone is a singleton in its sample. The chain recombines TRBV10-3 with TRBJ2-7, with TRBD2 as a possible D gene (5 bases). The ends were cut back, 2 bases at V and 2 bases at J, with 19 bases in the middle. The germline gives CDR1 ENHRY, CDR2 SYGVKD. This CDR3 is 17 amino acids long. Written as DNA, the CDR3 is TGTGCCATCAGTGAGCGGATCGGGGTGCAGGCCCCCTACGAGCAGTACTTC. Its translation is CAISERIGVQAPYEQYF.

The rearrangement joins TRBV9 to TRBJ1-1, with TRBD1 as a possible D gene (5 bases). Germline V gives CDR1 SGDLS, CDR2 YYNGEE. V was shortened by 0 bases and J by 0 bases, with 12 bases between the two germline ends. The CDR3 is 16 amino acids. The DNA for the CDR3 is TGTGCCAGCAGCGTAGGGGGGGACCCTATGAACACTGAAGCTTTCTTT. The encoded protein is CASSVGGDPMNTEAFF.

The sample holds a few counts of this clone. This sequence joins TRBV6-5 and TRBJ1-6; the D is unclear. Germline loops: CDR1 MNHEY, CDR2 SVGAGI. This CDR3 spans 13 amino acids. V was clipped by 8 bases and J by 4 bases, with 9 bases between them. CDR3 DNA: TGTGCCAGCCGCCCGGAGTATAATTCACCCCTCCACTTT. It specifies CASRPEYNSPLHF.

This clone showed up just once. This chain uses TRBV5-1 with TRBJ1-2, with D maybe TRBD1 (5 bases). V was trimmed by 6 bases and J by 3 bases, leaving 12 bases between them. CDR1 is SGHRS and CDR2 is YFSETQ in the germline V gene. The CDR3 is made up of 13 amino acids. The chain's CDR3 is CASTVGGDYGYTF. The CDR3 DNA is TGCGCCAGCACGGTAGGAGGGGACTATGGCTACACCTTC.

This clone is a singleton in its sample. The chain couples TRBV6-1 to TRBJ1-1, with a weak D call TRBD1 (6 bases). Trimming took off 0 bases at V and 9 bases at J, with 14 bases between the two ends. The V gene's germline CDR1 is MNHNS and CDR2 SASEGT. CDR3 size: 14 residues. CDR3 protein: CASSEAGQLSKAFF. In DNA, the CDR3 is TGTGCCAGCAGTGAAGCTGGACAGCTGAGCAAAGCTTTCTTT.

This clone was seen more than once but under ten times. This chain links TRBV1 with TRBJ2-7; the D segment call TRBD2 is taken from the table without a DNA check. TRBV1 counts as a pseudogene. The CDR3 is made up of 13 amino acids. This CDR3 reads CTISRGLVREQYF. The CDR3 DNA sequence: TGCACCATCAGTAGGGGACTAGTCCGCGAGCAGTACTTC.

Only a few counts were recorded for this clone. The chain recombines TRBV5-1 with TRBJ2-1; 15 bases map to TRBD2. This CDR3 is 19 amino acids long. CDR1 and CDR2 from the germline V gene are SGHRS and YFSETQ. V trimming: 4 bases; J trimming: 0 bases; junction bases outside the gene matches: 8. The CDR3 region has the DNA TGCGCCAGCAGCCTGGGACTAGCGGGGGGCCCCGGCTCCTACAATGAGCAGTTCTTC. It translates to CASSLGLAGGPGSYNEQFF.